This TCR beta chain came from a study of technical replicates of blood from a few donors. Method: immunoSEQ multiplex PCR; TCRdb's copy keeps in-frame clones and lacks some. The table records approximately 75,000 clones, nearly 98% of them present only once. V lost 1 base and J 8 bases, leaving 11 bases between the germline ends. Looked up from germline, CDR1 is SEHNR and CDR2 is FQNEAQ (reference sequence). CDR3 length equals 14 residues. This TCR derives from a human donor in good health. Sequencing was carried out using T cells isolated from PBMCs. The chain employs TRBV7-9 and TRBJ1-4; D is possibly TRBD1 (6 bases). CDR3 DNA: TGTGCCAGCAGCTTAGAGGGGGAGTGGGAAAAACTGTTTTTT. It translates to CASSLEGEWEKLFF. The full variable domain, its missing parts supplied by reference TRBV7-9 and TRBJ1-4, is DTGVSQNPRHKITKRGQNVTFRCDPISEHNRLYWYRQTLGQGPEFLTYFQNEAQLEKSRLLSDRFSAERPKGSFSTLEIQRTEQGDSAMYLCASSLEGEWEKLFFGSGTQLSVL.